This TCR beta chain came from a study of post-analysis software for immune sequencing data. Findings of the study overall: F-measure co-clustering was strong for batch-matched samples. A significant reduction in normalized Chao1 diversity was observed in multiple sclerosis patients versus controls. Roughly 5 TRBV segments (TRBV5-6, TRBV5-1 and TRBV20-1 among them) occurred more frequently in patients than in controls.

About this clonotype itself: Its matching antigen is unknown.

Per the germline V gene, CDR1 is MDHEN and CDR2 is SYDVKM. V gave up 7 bases and J gave up 5 bases; unmatched junction bases: 11. The length of the CDR3 is 15 residues. Libraries were made from TCR beta cDNA, and they carried unique molecular identifiers. The yield from roughly 1 to 10 million T cells was roughly 500,000 cDNA molecules in total. TCRdb reprocessed the PCR reads with MiXCR, giving one entry per CDR3 protein. The table shows 350,000 to 450,000 distinct CDR3 sequences, with 39% occurring only once. The V gene is TRBV28, the J gene TRBJ2-7, with 10 nucleotides matching TRBD2. The receptor's source is a girl aged 2 to 9 with multiple sclerosis. The material sequenced was blood. DNA of the CDR3: TGTGCCAGCAAAGGGCCAGCGGGAGGGCCCCACGAGCAGTACTTC. Residues: CASKGPAGGPHEQYF.